The next 18 T cell receptor beta chains were all read from a single sample in a study of neurological immune-mediated disorders. One entry per CDR3 protein results from TCRdb running MiXCR on the 5' RACE reads. The table lists about 120,000 distinct CDR3 sequences, around 3% of them singletons. The sample was PBMCs. These receptors were taken from a woman aged 25 to 39 with multiple sclerosis.

This clonotype came up many times. The V call is TRBV29-1, the J call TRBJ1-1; D might be TRBD1 (6 bases). This CDR3 is built from 12 residues. Trimming removed 6 bases at V and 1 base at J, with 9 bases between. Germline assignment: CDR1 SQVTM and CDR2 ANQGSEA. CDR3 bases: TGCAGCGTCTTGACAGGGAACACTGAAGCTTTCTTT. Its translation: CSVLTGNTEAFF.

There are many counts of this clonotype. The rearrangement links TRBV29-1 to TRBJ2-7; 8 bases are shared with TRBD2. The germline CDR1 and CDR2 sequences are SQVTM and ANQGSEA. With 6 bases clipped from V and 4 bases from J, the junction kept 8 bases outside the gene matches. CDR3 length equals 13 residues. The CDR3 DNA reads TGCAGCGTAGTAATAGCGGGGAGATACGAGCAGTACTTC. It codes for CSVVIAGRYEQYF.

This clonotype has at least ten counts. The V and J genes are TRBV12-3 or TRBV12-4 and TRBJ1-5, with D possibly TRBD1 on 5 matching bases. With 3 bases removed from V and 5 bases from J, the gap between germline ends came to 11 bases. This CDR3 is built from 14 residues. The CDR3 spells CASSFGQGYQPQHF. CDR3 in DNA: TGTGCCAGCAGTTTTGGGCAGGGCTATCAGCCCCAGCATTTT.

This clonotype has ten or more counts. The chain combines TRBV5-1 with TRBJ1-4, with D tentatively TRBD1 (6 bases). Germline-derived CDR1 and CDR2 are SGHRS and YFSETQ. This CDR3 spans 15 amino acids. Deletions cut 4 bases from V and 0 bases from J, with 10 bases between. The CDR3 here is CASSLDSATNEKLFF. The CDR3 coding sequence is TGCGCCAGCAGCCTGGACAGTGCAACTAATGAAAAACTGTTTTTT.

This clonotype was seen at least ten times. The gene calls are TRBV7-2 and TRBJ2-7; the D is unclear. Looked up from germline, CDR1 is SGHTA and CDR2 is FQGNSA. The CDR3 covers 12 residues. V was shortened by 2 bases and J by 6 bases, with 8 bases between the two germline ends. The CDR3: CASSLIATEQYF. CDR3 in DNA: TGTGCCAGCAGCTTAATCGCGACCGAGCAGTACTTC.

This clonotype was picked up many times. The V gene is TRBV15, the J gene TRBJ1-6; no firm D call. Germline values: CDR1 LNHNV, CDR2 YYDKDF (reference sequence). V was trimmed by 0 bases and J by 11 bases, leaving 8 bases between them. The CDR3 spans 13 residues. CDR3 nucleotide sequence: TGTGCCACCAGCAGAGAGGGCTGGACACCCCTCCACTTT. Protein product: CATSREGWTPLHF.

Many counts were recorded for this clonotype. The genes are TRBV20-1 and TRBJ2-7; D is ambiguous. Trimming left V 1 base short and J 2 bases short, with 6 bases between. The CDR3 contains 12 residues. Per germline, CDR1 DFQATT and CDR2 SNEGSKA (reference sequence). The CDR3 here is CSARVLPYEQYF. In DNA, the CDR3 is TGCAGTGCTAGAGTCCTCCCCTACGAGCAGTACTTC.

This clonotype appeared many times. V and J are TRBV20-1 and TRBJ2-7; no reliable D call. V shed 3 bases and J shed 3 bases, with 9 bases lying between them. The CDR3 covers 12 residues. From germline, CDR1 is DFQATT and CDR2 SNEGSKA (reference sequence). Here the CDR3 reads CSASETLYEQYF. The CDR3 DNA reads as TGCAGTGCTAGTGAAACCCTCTACGAGCAGTACTTC.

This clonotype was counted at least ten times. This rearrangement joins TRBV20-1 to TRBJ1-5, with 7 positions matching TRBD1. CDR3 length: 12 residues. J was trimmed by 8 bases and V by 2 bases; bases with no gene match: 3. CDR1 and CDR2 from the germline V gene are DFQATT and SNEGSKA (reference sequence). The chain's CDR3 is CSARQGVKPQHF. CDR3 DNA sequence: TGCAGTGCTAGACAGGGGGTAAAGCCCCAGCATTTT.

This clonotype was counted ten times or more. The chain is built from TRBV5-4 and TRBJ2-1; possible D gene TRBD2, 6 bases. Looked up from germline, CDR1 is SGHNT and CDR2 is YYREEE (reference sequence). V dropped 3 bases and J dropped 6 bases, with 16 bases sitting between them. This CDR3 spans 15 amino acids. CDR3 bases: TGTGCCAGCAGCTCGGGAACTACTAGCATCAATGAGCAGTTCTTC. Encoded protein: CASSSGTTSINEQFF.

Judged by abundance, this clonotype is medium-sized. The gene calls are TRBV5-1 and TRBJ1-1; D may be TRBD1 (5 bases). This CDR3 spans 13 amino acids. V was clipped by 4 bases and J by 4 bases, with 11 bases between them. CDR1 and CDR2 from the germline V gene are SGHRS and YFSETQ. The CDR3 nucleotides read TGCGCCAGCAGCCCCTCGGGGGTCACTGAAGCTTTCTTT. Protein: CASSPSGVTEAFF.

This clonotype was seen repeatedly, ten times or more. V usage is TRBV29-1 and J usage is TRBJ2-2, with a weak D call TRBD1 (5 bases). The V gene lost 4 bases and the J gene lost 6 bases, with 9 bases spanning the gap. This CDR3 comprises 12 residues. CDR1 and CDR2 (germline): SQVTM, ANQGSEA. The CDR3 loop reads CSVVRGSGELFF. CDR3 coding DNA: TGCAGCGTTGTAAGGGGCTCCGGGGAGCTGTTTTTT.

The chain links TRBV15 to TRBJ1-1; D is ambiguous. The V end was cut by 2 bases, the J end by 1 base, with 11 bases between. This CDR3 comprises 15 residues. The V gene's germline CDR1 is LNHNV and CDR2 YYDKDF (reference sequence). The CDR3 region has the DNA TGTGCCACCAGCAGAAATCAAAACGGGAACACTGAAGCTTTCTTT. It codes for CATSRNQNGNTEAFF.

V and J are TRBV11-2 and TRBJ1-5; no reliable D call. Trimming took off 2 bases at V and 3 bases at J, with 5 bases between the two ends. In germline, CDR1 is SGHAT, CDR2 FQNNGV. CDR3 size: 13 residues. The CDR3 reads CASSLWANQPQHF. Written as DNA, the CDR3 is TGTGCCAGCAGCTTATGGGCCAATCAGCCCCAGCATTTT.

This clonotype was picked up many times. V usage is TRBV7-9 and J usage is TRBJ1-2; perhaps TRBD1 as D (5 bases). The CDR3 is made up of 15 amino acids. Per germline, CDR1 SEHNR and CDR2 FQNEAQ (reference sequence). V lost 1 base to trimming and J lost 8 bases, with 17 bases between them. The CDR3 here is CASSLEGRSGDGYTF. The DNA for the CDR3 is TGTGCCAGCAGCTTAGAGGGGCGGTCGGGGGACGGCTACACCTTC.

This clonotype was counted many times. This chain links TRBV20-1 with TRBJ1-3; D not certain. The CDR3 has 14 amino acids. V was pared by 6 bases and J by 0 bases, with 12 bases between. The V gene's germline CDR1 is DFQATT and CDR2 SNEGSKA (reference sequence). CDR3 nucleotide sequence: TGCAGTGCCCCGGACCTAAGCTCTGGAAACACCATATATTTT. Translating gives CSAPDLSSGNTIYF.

This clonotype has a count of ten or more. The CDR3 sequence is CASSLGGRETDTQYF. CDR3 DNA: TGCGCCAGCAGCTTGGGCGGGAGGGAGACAGATACGCAGTATTTT. The genes are TRBV5-1 and TRBJ2-3, with TRBD2 identical over 9 bases. Trimming removed 0 bases from V and 3 bases from J; junction bases left unmatched: 2. Germline-derived CDR1 and CDR2 are SGHRS and YFSETQ. The CDR3 runs to 15 residues.

Many counts were recorded for this clonotype. The V call is TRBV4-3, the J call TRBJ2-1; 14 nucleotides match TRBD2. CDR1 and CDR2 from the germline V gene are LGHNA and YSLEER. The CDR3 extends over 17 amino acids. J gave up 9 bases and V 1 base, and 8 bases lay outside the gene matches. In DNA form, the CDR3 reads TGCGCCAGCAGCCAAGGGGACGGACTAGCGGGAGGCACTGAGCAGTTCTTC. This gives the protein CASSQGDGLAGGTEQFF.